A selection of T cell receptor beta chains follows, all from one sample in a study of cytomegalovirus exposure and HLA in healthy donors. The method was immunoSEQ multiplex PCR; TCRdb's version includes in-frame clones alone and lacks a portion of them. The sample records 100,000 to 150,000 clones, about four fifths being singletons. Sequenced input: PBMCs. These receptors came from a woman in her thirties or forties in good health and CMV-seropositive. Each CDR3 is given with its conserved first and last residue. A D gene is named only where the DNA matches it firmly. Only some rows state a clone size, as once, few, many or a class for expanded clones.

D gene: TRBD2; J gene: TRBJ2-7; clone size: .; V gene: TRBV2; CDR3 protein: CASRGLAGTAYEQYF; CDR3 DNA: TGTGCCAGCAGGGGACTAGCGGGAACGGCCTACGAGCAGTACTTC
D gene: TRBD1; J gene: TRBJ2-7; clone size: .; V gene: TRBV7-9; CDR3 protein: CSGSPIGVRDRVSEQYF; CDR3 DNA: TGTTCCGGCAGCCCAATCGGAGTGCGGGACAGGGTCAGCGAGCAGTACTTC
D gene: TRBD1; J gene: TRBJ2-3; clone size: .; V gene: TRBV2; CDR3 protein: CASSESQGALTDTQYF; CDR3 DNA: TGTGCCAGCAGTGAAAGCCAGGGGGCACTTACTGATACGCAGTATTTT
D gene: TRBD1; J gene: TRBJ1-5; clone size: once; V gene: TRBV9; CDR3 protein: CASSATTGGGQPQHF; CDR3 DNA: TGTGCCAGCAGCGCGACGACAGGGGGCGGTCAGCCCCAGCATTTT
D gene: .; J gene: TRBJ2-7; clone size: once; V gene: TRBV6-5; CDR3 protein: CASSYEAGASYEQYF; CDR3 DNA: TGTGCCAGCAGTTACGAGGCGGGGGCCTCCTACGAGCAGTACTTC
D gene: TRBD2; J gene: TRBJ2-3; clone size: .; V gene: TRBV4-1; CDR3 protein: CASSQVFRGTSGSMADTQYF; CDR3 DNA: TGCGCCAGCAGCCAAGTTTTTCGCGGGACTAGCGGGAGTATGGCAGATACGCAGTATTTT
D gene: .; J gene: TRBJ1-2; clone size: .; V gene: TRBV30; CDR3 protein: CAWTGNYGYTF; CDR3 DNA: TGTGCCTGGACAGGGAACTATGGCTACACCTTC
D gene: .; J gene: TRBJ2-1; clone size: .; V gene: TRBV9; CDR3 protein: CASSVGGRSYNEQFF; CDR3 DNA: TGTGCCAGCAGCGTAGGGGGCAGATCCTACAATGAGCAGTTCTTC
D gene: .; J gene: TRBJ2-7; clone size: .; V gene: TRBV6-1; CDR3 protein: CASRTAYEQYF; CDR3 DNA: TGTGCCAGCAGAACTGCCTACGAGCAGTACTTC
D gene: TRBD1; J gene: TRBJ1-3; clone size: once; V gene: TRBV6-5; CDR3 protein: CASSPKTGWDTIYF; CDR3 DNA: TGTGCCAGCAGTCCCAAGACAGGGTGGGACACCATATATTTT
D gene: TRBD1; J gene: TRBJ1-1; clone size: .; V gene: TRBV5-1; CDR3 protein: CASSLKGGLEAFF; CDR3 DNA: TGCGCCAGCAGCTTAAAAGGGGGCCTTGAAGCTTTCTTT
D gene: .; J gene: TRBJ1-2; clone size: .; V gene: TRBV19; CDR3 protein: CASSIPQNGYTF; CDR3 DNA: TGTGCCAGTAGTATTCCACAGAATGGCTACACCTTC
D gene: .; J gene: TRBJ1-4; clone size: .; V gene: TRBV27; CDR3 protein: CASVRTGGTNEKLFF; CDR3 DNA: TGTGCCAGCGTAAGAACCGGGGGTACTAATGAAAAACTGTTTTTT
D gene: TRBD1; J gene: TRBJ2-5; clone size: .; V gene: TRBV5-1; CDR3 protein: CASNQGAGETQYF; CDR3 DNA: TGCGCCAGCAACCAGGGGGCCGGAGAGACCCAGTACTTC
D gene: TRBD1; J gene: TRBJ2-7; clone size: .; V gene: TRBV5-1; CDR3 protein: CASSFRQGSLYYEQYF; CDR3 DNA: TGCGCCAGCAGCTTTCGACAGGGAAGCCTTTACTACGAGCAGTACTTC
D gene: .; J gene: TRBJ1-1; clone size: .; V gene: TRBV7-2; CDR3 protein: CASSPDTTNTEAFF; CDR3 DNA: TGTGCCAGCAGCCCGGACACTACGAACACTGAAGCTTTCTTT
D gene: TRBD1; J gene: TRBJ2-5; clone size: .; V gene: TRBV9; CDR3 protein: CASSPSPGQGLETQYF; CDR3 DNA: TGTGCCAGCAGCCCGTCCCCGGGACAGGGGCTGGAGACCCAGTACTTC
D gene: .; J gene: TRBJ1-1; clone size: .; V gene: TRBV10-3; CDR3 protein: CAINQGPTPAEAFF; CDR3 DNA: TGTGCCATCAATCAGGGGCCTACACCCGCTGAAGCTTTCTTT
D gene: .; J gene: TRBJ2-7; clone size: .; V gene: TRBV7-9; CDR3 protein: CASSLRVSYEQYF; CDR3 DNA: TGTGCCAGCAGCTTACGCGTCTCCTACGAGCAGTACTTC
D gene: .; J gene: TRBJ2-1; clone size: .; V gene: TRBV6-4; CDR3 protein: CASSDRSHSGRRGYNEQFF; CDR3 DNA: TGTGCCAGCAGTGACCGTTCCCATAGCGGGCGTAGGGGGTACAATGAGCAGTTCTTC
D gene: TRBD1; J gene: TRBJ2-7; clone size: .; V gene: TRBV28; CDR3 protein: CASSQGGPGEQYF; CDR3 DNA: TGTGCCAGCAGCCAAGGGGGCCCGGGGGAGCAGTACTTC
D gene: TRBD1; J gene: TRBJ2-2; clone size: .; V gene: TRBV7-3; CDR3 protein: CASSPGVGTGVAGELFF; CDR3 DNA: TGCGCCAGCAGCCCGGGGGTCGGGACAGGGGTCGCCGGGGAGCTGTTTTTT
D gene: TRBD1; J gene: TRBJ2-5; clone size: .; V gene: TRBV5-6; CDR3 protein: CASSLGTGRQETQYF; CDR3 DNA: TGTGCCAGCAGCTTAGGGACAGGGCGTCAAGAGACCCAGTACTTC
D gene: .; J gene: TRBJ2-1; clone size: .; V gene: TRBV9; CDR3 protein: CASSVTVRRDWNNEQFF; CDR3 DNA: TGTGCCAGCAGCGTAACGGTGAGGCGGGATTGGAACAATGAGCAGTTCTTC
D gene: .; J gene: TRBJ2-5; clone size: .; V gene: TRBV5-4; CDR3 protein: CASSPDSQETQYF; CDR3 DNA: TGTGCCAGCAGCCCGGACAGCCAAGAGACCCAGTACTTC
D gene: .; J gene: TRBJ2-7; clone size: .; V gene: TRBV9; CDR3 protein: CASSVRSGPSYEQYF; CDR3 DNA: TGTGCCAGCAGCGTACGTAGCGGACCCTCCTACGAGCAGTACTTC
D gene: .; J gene: TRBJ2-7; clone size: .; V gene: TRBV12-2; CDR3 protein: CASRKTGDLGPSSYEQYF; CDR3 DNA: TGTGCAAGTCGCAAGACAGGGGACTTAGGCCCAAGCTCCTACGAGCAGTACTTC
D gene: .; J gene: TRBJ1-1; clone size: .; V gene: TRBV5-6; CDR3 protein: CASRGPGEAFF; CDR3 DNA: TGTGCCAGCAGGGGCCCCGGAGAAGCTTTCTTT
D gene: TRBD1; J gene: TRBJ1-1; clone size: few; V gene: TRBV7-9; CDR3 protein: CASSLEGQLEAFF; CDR3 DNA: TGTGCCAGCAGCTTGGAGGGACAGCTTGAAGCTTTCTTT
D gene: TRBD1; J gene: TRBJ1-1; clone size: .; V gene: TRBV30; CDR3 protein: CAWEQGGTEAFF; CDR3 DNA: TGTGCCTGGGAACAGGGGGGCACTGAAGCTTTCTTT
D gene: TRBD1; J gene: TRBJ1-1; clone size: .; V gene: TRBV25-1; CDR3 protein: CASTLTGGIGEAFF; CDR3 DNA: TGTGCCAGCACCTTGACAGGGGGGATTGGTGAAGCTTTCTTT
D gene: .; J gene: TRBJ1-3; clone size: .; V gene: TRBV21-1; CDR3 protein: CASSVQGGPGNTIYF; CDR3 DNA: TGTGCCAGCAGCGTACAAGGGGGACCTGGAAACACCATATATTTT
D gene: TRBD2; J gene: TRBJ2-1; clone size: once; V gene: TRBV27; CDR3 protein: CASSLLAGGPHNEQFF; CDR3 DNA: TGTGCCAGCAGTTTATTAGCGGGAGGGCCCCACAATGAGCAGTTCTTC
D gene: TRBD1; J gene: TRBJ1-2; clone size: .; V gene: TRBV7-6; CDR3 protein: CASSPVQGASGYTF; CDR3 DNA: TGTGCCAGCAGCCCAGTACAGGGGGCGTCTGGCTACACCTTC
D gene: .; J gene: TRBJ1-6; clone size: .; V gene: TRBV5-1; CDR3 protein: CASSLGSGRNNSPLHF; CDR3 DNA: TGCGCCAGCAGCTTGGGGTCTGGCAGGAATAATTCACCCCTCCACTTT
D gene: .; J gene: TRBJ2-7; clone size: .; V gene: TRBV28; CDR3 protein: CASSPPGLSSYEQYF; CDR3 DNA: TGTGCCAGCAGTCCGCCGGGACTGTCCTCCTACGAGCAGTACTTC